This is a list of T cell receptor beta chains from one sample in a study of T-cell reconstitution after alpha-beta-depleted transplantation in children. TCRdb independently ran MiXCR on the PCR reads; one entry per CDR3 protein. The repertoire has roughly 50,000 distinct CDR3 sequences, less than 55% of them found once; the top ten carry roughly 98%. The starting material was PBMCs, mostly from graft donor cells, obtained 360 days after TCRalphabeta/CD19-depleted stem cell transplant. Receptor source: a male patient younger than 18 who had a stem cell transplant for acute lymphoblastic leukemia, so the T cells may come from the graft donor. Each CDR3 is given with its conserved first and last residue. D genes are given only for firm matches. Only some rows state a clone size, as once, few, many or a class for expanded clones.

>TRBV12-3/TRBV12-4|17|NA|TRBJ1-5|TRBD1
TGTGCCAGCAGTTTAGGCGGGACAGGACTATGGGGTCAGCCCCAGCATTTT
CASSLGGTGLWGQPQHF
>TRBV27|13|few|TRBJ2-7|TRBD1
TGTGCCAGCAGTTTCGACAGGGTTCACGAGCAGTACTTC
CASSFDRVHEQYF
>TRBV6-1|15|NA|TRBJ2-3|TRBD1
TGTGCCAGCAGTCCCAGGGGGTTTGGCACAGATACGCAGTATTTT
CASSPRGFGTDTQYF
>TRBV7-6|14|few|TRBJ2-5|NA
TGTGCCAGCAGCTTAGGAGGGAGACAAGAGACCCAGTACTTC
CASSLGGRQETQYF
>TRBV27|16|NA|TRBJ2-3|TRBD2
TGTGCCAGCAGTTTATCGAGCGGGGCCTTCACAGATACGCAGTATTTT
CASSLSSGAFTDTQYF
>TRBV10-3|13|NA|TRBJ2-6|NA
TGTGCCATCAGGGGACGGCACGCCAACGTCCTGACTTTC
CAIRGRHANVLTF
>TRBV9|14|once|TRBJ1-5|NA
TGTGCCAGCAGCGTTAGCGGGGGCCATCAGCCCCAGCATTTT
CASSVSGGHQPQHF
>TRBV5-1|14|few|TRBJ2-3|NA
TGCGCCAGCAGAGGAGACCCCGGCACAGATACGCAGTATTTT
CASRGDPGTDTQYF
>TRBV29-1|14|NA|TRBJ2-3|NA
TGCAGCGTTGATGGAGGGAGGAGGTCCGATACGCAGTATTTT
CSVDGGRRSDTQYF
>TRBV20-1|15|NA|TRBJ2-2|NA
TGCAGTGCTAGAGAACGGAGACTAGTAGCCGGGGAGCTGTTTTTT
CSARERRLVAGELFF
>TRBV4-3|16|NA|TRBJ1-1|TRBD1
TGCGCCAGCAGCCAAGAAGGGGGCAGGGTAGGAACTGAAGCTTTCTTT
CASSQEGGRVGTEAFF
>TRBV11-2|11|NA|TRBJ1-1|NA
TGTGCCAGCAGCGCGGGGACTGAAGCTTTCTTT
CASSAGTEAFF
>TRBV9|13|NA|TRBJ2-1|NA
TGTGCCAGCAGCGGGACCCGCGAGGATGAGCAGTTCTTC
CASSGTREDEQFF
>TRBV28|15|NA|TRBJ2-7|TRBD1
TGTGCCAGCAGTCCGCGGACAGGGGCCTTCTACGAGCAGTACTTC
CASSPRTGAFYEQYF